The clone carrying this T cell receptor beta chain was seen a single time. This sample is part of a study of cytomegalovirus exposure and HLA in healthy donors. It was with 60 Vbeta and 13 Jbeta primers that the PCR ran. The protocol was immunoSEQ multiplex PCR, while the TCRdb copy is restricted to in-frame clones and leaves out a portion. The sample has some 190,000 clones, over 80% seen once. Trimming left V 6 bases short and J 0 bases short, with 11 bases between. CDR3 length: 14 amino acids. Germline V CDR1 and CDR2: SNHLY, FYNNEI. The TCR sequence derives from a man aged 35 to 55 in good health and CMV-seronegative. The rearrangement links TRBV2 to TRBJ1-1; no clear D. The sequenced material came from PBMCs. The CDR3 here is CASSLIEMNTEAFF. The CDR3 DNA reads TGTGCCAGCAGCCTTATAGAGATGAACACTGAAGCTTTCTTT.